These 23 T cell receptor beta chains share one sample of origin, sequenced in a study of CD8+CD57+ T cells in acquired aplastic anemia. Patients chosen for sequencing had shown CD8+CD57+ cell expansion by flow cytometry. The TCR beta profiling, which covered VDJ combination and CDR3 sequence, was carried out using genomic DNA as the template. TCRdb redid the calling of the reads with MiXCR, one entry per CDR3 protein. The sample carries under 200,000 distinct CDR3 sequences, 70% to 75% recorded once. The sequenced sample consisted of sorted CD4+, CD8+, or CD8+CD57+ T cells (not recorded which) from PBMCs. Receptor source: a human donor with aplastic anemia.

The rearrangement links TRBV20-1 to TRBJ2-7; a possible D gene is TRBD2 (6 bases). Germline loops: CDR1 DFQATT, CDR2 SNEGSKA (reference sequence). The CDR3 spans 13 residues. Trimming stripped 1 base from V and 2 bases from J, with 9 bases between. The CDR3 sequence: CSARGGAPYEQYF. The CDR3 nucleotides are TGCAGTGCTAGAGGCGGGGCACCCTACGAGCAGTACTTC.

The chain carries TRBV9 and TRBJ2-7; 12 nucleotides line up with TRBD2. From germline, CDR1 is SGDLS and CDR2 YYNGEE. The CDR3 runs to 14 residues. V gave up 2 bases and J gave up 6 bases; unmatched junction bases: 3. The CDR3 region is CASSVTGLAGEQYF. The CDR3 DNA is TGTGCCAGCAGCGTCACGGGACTAGCGGGCGAGCAGTACTTC.

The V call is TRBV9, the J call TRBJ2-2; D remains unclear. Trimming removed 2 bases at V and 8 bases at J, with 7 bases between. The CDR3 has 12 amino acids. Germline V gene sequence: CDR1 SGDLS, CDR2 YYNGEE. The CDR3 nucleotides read TGTGCCAGCAGCGTCCGGGTGGGGGAGCTGTTTTTT. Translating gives CASSVRVGELFF.

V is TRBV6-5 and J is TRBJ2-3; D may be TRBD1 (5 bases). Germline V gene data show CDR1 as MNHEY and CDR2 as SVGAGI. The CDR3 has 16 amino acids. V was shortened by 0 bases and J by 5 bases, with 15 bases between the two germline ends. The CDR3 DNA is TGTGCCAGCAGTTACTCGTGGTCAGGGAAGGAAGATACGCAGTATTTT. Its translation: CASSYSWSGKEDTQYF.

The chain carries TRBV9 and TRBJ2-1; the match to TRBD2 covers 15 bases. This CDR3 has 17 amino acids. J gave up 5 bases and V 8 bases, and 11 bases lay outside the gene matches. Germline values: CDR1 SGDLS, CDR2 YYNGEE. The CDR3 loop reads CASSIDGTSGGNNEQFF. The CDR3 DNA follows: TGTGCCAGTAGTATTGATGGGACTAGCGGGGGGAACAATGAGCAGTTCTTC.

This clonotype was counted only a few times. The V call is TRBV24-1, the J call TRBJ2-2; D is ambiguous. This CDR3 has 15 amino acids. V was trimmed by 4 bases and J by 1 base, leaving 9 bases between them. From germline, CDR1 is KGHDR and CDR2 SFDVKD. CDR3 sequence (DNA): TGTGCCACCAGTGAAGGGATGGGGAACACCGGGGAGCTGTTTTTT. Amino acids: CATSEGMGNTGELFF.

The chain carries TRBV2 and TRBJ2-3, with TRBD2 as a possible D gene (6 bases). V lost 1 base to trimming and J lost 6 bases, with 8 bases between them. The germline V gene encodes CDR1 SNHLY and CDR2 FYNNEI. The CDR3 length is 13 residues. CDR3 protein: CASSEDRGDTQYF. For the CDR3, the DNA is TGTGCCAGCAGTGAAGATCGGGGGGATACGCAGTATTTT.

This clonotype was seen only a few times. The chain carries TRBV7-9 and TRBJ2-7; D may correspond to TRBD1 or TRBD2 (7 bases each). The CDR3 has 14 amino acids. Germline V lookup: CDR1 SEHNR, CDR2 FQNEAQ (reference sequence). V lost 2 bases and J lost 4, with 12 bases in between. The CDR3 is CASSLSGGAYEQYF. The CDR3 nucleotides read TGTGCCAGCAGCTTATCAGGGGGGGCATACGAGCAGTACTTC.

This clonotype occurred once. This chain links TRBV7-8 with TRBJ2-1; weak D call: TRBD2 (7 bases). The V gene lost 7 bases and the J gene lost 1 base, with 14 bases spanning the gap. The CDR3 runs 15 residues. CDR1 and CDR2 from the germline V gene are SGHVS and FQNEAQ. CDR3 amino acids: CASTSGTRSYNEQFF. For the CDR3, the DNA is TGTGCCAGCACCAGCGGGACACGGTCCTACAATGAGCAGTTCTTC.

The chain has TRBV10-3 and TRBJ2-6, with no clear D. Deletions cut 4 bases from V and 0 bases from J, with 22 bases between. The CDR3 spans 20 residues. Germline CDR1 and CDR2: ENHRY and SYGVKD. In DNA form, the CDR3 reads TGTGCCATCAGTGGAAGTCAAGACGGCCTTGTATCCTCTGGGGCCAACGTCCTGACTTTC. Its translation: CAISGSQDGLVSSGANVLTF.

The CDR3 DNA is TGTGCCAGCAGACTAGCGGCGAACACCGGGGAGCTGTTTTTT. As protein: CASRLAANTGELFF. The chain is built from TRBV7-3 and TRBJ2-2; the match to TRBD2 covers 8 bases. Germline V CDR1 and CDR2: SGHTA, FQGTGA. This CDR3 has 14 residues. J lost 0 bases, V lost 6 bases, and 0 bases had no gene match.

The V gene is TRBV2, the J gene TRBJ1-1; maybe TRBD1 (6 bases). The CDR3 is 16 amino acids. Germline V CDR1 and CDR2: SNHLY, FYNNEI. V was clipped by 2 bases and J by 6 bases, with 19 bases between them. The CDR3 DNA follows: TGTGCCAGCAGTGAAAAGGCTCGGGGCAGGGGCTCTGAAGCTTTCTTT. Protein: CASSEKARGRGSEAFF.

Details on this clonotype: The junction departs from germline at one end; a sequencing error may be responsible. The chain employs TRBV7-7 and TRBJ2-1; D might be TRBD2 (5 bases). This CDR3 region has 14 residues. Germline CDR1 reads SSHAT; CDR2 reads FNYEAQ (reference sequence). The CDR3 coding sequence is TGTGCTAGCAGCTTAGCGCACGGACGGGGAGAGCAGTTCTTC. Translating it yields CASSLAHGRGEQFF.

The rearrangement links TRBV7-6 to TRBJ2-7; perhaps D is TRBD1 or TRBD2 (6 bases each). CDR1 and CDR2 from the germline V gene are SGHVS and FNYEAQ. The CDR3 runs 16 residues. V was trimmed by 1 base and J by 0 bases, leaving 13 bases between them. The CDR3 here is CASSLGGTFSSYEQYF. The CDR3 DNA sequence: TGTGCCAGCAGCTTAGGCGGGACATTCAGCTCCTACGAGCAGTACTTC. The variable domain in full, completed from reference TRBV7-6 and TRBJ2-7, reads GAGVSQSPRYKVTKRGQDVALRCDPISGHVSLYWYRQALGQGPEFLTYFNYEAQQDKSGLPNDRFSAERPEGSISTLTIQRTEQRDSAMYRCASSLGGTFSSYEQYFGPGTRLTVT.

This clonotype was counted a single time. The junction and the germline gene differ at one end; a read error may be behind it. The CDR3 here is CARSLVRVTEQFF. DNA of the CDR3: TGTGCCAGAAGCTTAGTAAGGGTTACCGAGCAGTTCTTC. The V call is TRBV7-2, the J call TRBJ2-1; D is ambiguous. CDR3 length equals 13 residues. Germline V gives CDR1 SGHTA, CDR2 FQGNSA.

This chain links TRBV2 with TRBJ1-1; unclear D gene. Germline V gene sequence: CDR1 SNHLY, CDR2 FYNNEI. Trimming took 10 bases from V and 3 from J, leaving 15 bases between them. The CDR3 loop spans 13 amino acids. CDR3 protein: CAKGVLRDTEAFF. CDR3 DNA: TGTGCCAAAGGCGTTTTGAGGGACACTGAAGCTTTCTTT.

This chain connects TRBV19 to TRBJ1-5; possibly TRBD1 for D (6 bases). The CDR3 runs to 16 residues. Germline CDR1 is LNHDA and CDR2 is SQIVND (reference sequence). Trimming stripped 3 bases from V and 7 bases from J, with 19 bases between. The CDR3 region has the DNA TGTGCCAGTAGTATTGGGCTCCGGGGGGCCGGACAGCCCCAGCATTTT. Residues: CASSIGLRGAGQPQHF.

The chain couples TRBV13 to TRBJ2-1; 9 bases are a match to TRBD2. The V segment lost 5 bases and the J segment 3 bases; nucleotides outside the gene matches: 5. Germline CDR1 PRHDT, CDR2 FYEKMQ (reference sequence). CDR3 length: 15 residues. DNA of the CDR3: TGTGCCAGCAGCAAGCGGGAGGCCTTCTACAATGAGCAGTTCTTC. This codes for CASSKREAFYNEQFF.

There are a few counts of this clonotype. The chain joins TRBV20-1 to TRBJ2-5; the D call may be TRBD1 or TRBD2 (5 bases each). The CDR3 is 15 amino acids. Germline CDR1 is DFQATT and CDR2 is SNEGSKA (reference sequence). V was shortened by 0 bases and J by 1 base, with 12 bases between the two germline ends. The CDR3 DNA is TGCAGTGCTAGAGATGGGACGGCCAGCCAAGAGACCCAGTACTTC. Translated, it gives CSARDGTASQETQYF.

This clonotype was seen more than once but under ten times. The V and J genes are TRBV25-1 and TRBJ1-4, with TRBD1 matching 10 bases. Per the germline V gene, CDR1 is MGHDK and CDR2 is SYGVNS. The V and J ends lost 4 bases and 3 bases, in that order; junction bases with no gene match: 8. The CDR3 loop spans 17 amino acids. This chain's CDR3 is CASSAAGTGVPNEKLFF. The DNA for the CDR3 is TGTGCCAGCAGTGCAGCCGGGACAGGGGTACCTAATGAAAAACTGTTTTTT.

For the CDR3, the DNA is TGTGCCACCAGTGAAAAAGGCCGACAGCCCCAGCATTTT. It is translated as CATSEKGRQPQHF. The J gene is TRBJ1-5, the V gene TRBV24-1; D call uncertain. V was pared by 4 bases and J by 7 bases, with 10 bases between. This CDR3 has 13 residues. The germline V gene encodes CDR1 KGHDR and CDR2 SFDVKD.

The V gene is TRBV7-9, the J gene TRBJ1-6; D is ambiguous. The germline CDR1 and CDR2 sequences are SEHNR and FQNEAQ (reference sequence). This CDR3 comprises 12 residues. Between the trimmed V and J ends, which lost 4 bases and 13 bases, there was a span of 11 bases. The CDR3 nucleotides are TGTGCCAGCAGCTGGGTTGAGGGTCCCCTCCACTTT. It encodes CASSWVEGPLHF.

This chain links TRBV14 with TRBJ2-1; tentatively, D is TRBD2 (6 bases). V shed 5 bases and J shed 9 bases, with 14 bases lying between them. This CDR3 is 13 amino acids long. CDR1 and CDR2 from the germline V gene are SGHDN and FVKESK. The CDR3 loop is CASSVQRVGEQFF. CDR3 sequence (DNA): TGTGCCAGCAGCGTCCAGCGGGTGGGTGAGCAGTTCTTC.